This T cell receptor (beta chain) appears in the sequencing data of a study of radiation and T cells in renal cell carcinoma. The method was immunoSEQ multiplex PCR; TCRdb's version includes in-frame clones alone and lacks a portion of them. This table has 120,000 or so clones, around 90% appearing once. To note about this clone: This CDR3 is also generated by other DNA sequences in the sample.

Time point of the sample: blood 2 weeks post-SBRT. Regarding treatment: 15 Gy SBRT to primary tumor, nephrectomy 4 weeks later. The TCR originated in a woman in her 70s with renal cell carcinoma. This specimen consisted of blood, obtained from a patient whose treatment included radiotherapy and nephrectomy.

CDR3 in amino acids: CAWSSVRGEKLFF. The DNA for the CDR3 is TGTGCCTGGAGTAGCGTCAGGGGGGAAAAACTGTTTTTT. V and J are TRBV30 and TRBJ1-4; the match to TRBD1 covers 7 bases. V was clipped by 2 bases and J by 8 bases; unmatched bases: 5. Per the germline V gene, CDR1 is GTSNPN and CDR2 is SVGIG (reference sequence). This CDR3 is 13 amino acids long.